The following is a TCR beta chain sequence with its context. What it binds is not known. The data originate from a study of PD-1 blockade in classical Hodgkin lymphoma. Overall study: Intravenous nivolumab at 3 mg/kg was given to patients every 2 weeks.

Method: immunoSEQ multiplex PCR; TCRdb's copy keeps in-frame clones and lacks some. The sample records about 110,000 clones, roughly 89% being singletons. General observations from the study: Before treatment, TCR diversity in newly diagnosed patients was reportedly lower than in healthy donors.

Germline assignment: CDR1 SGHNT and CDR2 YYREEE (reference sequence). V trimming: 2 bases; J trimming: 1 base; junction bases outside the gene matches: 3. The CDR3 length is 15 residues. Indicated time point: cycle 4 day 1 (C4D1), after more than five weeks of nivolumab. All patients relapsed after autologous stem cell transplantation, and brentuximab vedotin exposure varied. Classifying best responses yielded complete response, partial response or progressive disease. The genes are TRBV5-4 and TRBJ2-3, with TRBD1 identical over 8 bases. Sequenced here: peripheral blood mononuclear cells (PBMCs), sampled before the fourth cycle of nivolumab. The TCR comes from a human donor with classical Hodgkin lymphoma. The CDR3: CASSFRGQRTDTQYF. Written as DNA, the CDR3 is TGTGCCAGCAGCTTCAGGGGGCAACGCACAGATACGCAGTATTTT.